What follows describes a single TCR beta chain. The data were taken from a study of T cell changes during pregnancy in multiple sclerosis. Profiled with immunoSEQ multiplex PCR; TCRdb holds only in-frame clones, not every one. Among about 40,000 clones, approximately 90% were seen once, and the ten largest hold roughly 0.53%. CDR1 and CDR2 from the germline V gene are LNHDA and SQIVND (reference sequence). With V trimmed by 7 bases and J by 5 bases, 11 bases remained unmatched. CDR3 length: 15 residues. The receptor's source is a female donor with multiple sclerosis, enrolled in a pregnancy study. The sample in question was CD4+ T cells from peripheral blood mononuclear cells, obtained in the first trimester of pregnancy. The rearrangement links TRBV19 to TRBJ2-1; 7 positions agree with TRBD2. CDR3 sequence: CASNLKRGSNNEQFF. The CDR3 nucleotides are TGTGCCAGTAACTTAAAGCGGGGATCCAACAATGAGCAGTTCTTC.